The present T cell receptor beta chain was sequenced within a study of blood T cell repertoires in COVID-19. Adults between about 18 and 89 years of age took part from about 24 US areas. This clone was detected only once. Assay used: immunoSEQ multiplex PCR; TCRdb lists only in-frame clones, some missing. The sample consists of under 500,000 clones, more than 80% of them appearing once. Germline CDR1 LNHDA, CDR2 SQIVND (reference sequence). The CDR3 runs to 13 residues. The V gene lost 4 bases and the J gene lost 8 bases, with 11 bases spanning the gap. This clonotype was sampled from a man between 25 and 39 years old who had recovered from COVID-19. This rearrangement joins TRBV19 to TRBJ1-4; possibly TRBD1 for D (6 bases). Sequenced sample: PBMCs or T cells enriched from blood (not recorded which). CDR3 in amino acids: CASSNQGQEKLFF. The CDR3 nucleotides read TGTGCCAGTAGTAATCAGGGACAAGAAAAACTGTTTTTT.